These 16 T cell receptor beta chains were sequenced from one sample in a study of Ad26.COV2.S vaccination and SARS-CoV-2 variants. The data were produced by immunoSEQ multiplex PCR, yet TCRdb's version contains in-frame clones alone and is incomplete. The sample has about 350,000 clones; about 89% are singletons. Treatment meaning: roughly 19 received Ad26.COV2.S at low or high dose, single or two shots; about 5 received placebo; per-sample allocation not given. After the first vaccine or placebo injection, samples were drawn on day 63. This sample comprised peripheral blood, obtained in a trial of Ad26.COV2.S vaccine versus placebo. The receptors here all came from a person between 18 and 59 years old who received the Ad26.COV2.S COVID-19 vaccine or a placebo.

The gene calls are TRBV18 and TRBJ2-2, with D maybe TRBD1 (5 bases). Germline CDR1 KGHSH, CDR2 LQKENI. Trimming pared 3 bases from V and 3 bases from J, leaving 11 bases between. This CDR3 is 15 amino acids long. This CDR3 reads CASSPLGQHTGELFF. CDR3 DNA sequence: TGTGCCAGCTCACCTTTGGGGCAGCACACCGGGGAGCTGTTTTTT.

CDR3 residues: CASSTSGRNYEQYF. CDR3 in DNA: TGCGCCAGCAGTACTAGCGGGAGAAACTACGAGCAGTACTTC. The rearrangement joins TRBV5-1 to TRBJ2-7, with 11 bases fitting TRBD2. The V and J ends lost 5 bases and 3 bases, in that order; junction bases with no gene match: 4. CDR3 length equals 14 residues. Per the germline V gene, CDR1 is SGHRS and CDR2 is YFSETQ.

V is TRBV29-1 and J is TRBJ2-2; D is unclear. The V end lost 2 bases, the J end lost 2 bases, and 9 bases lay between the germline ends. CDR3 size: 14 residues. The germline V gene has CDR1 SQVTM and CDR2 ANQGSEA. Here the CDR3 reads CSVELGSNTGELFF. In DNA form, the CDR3 reads TGCAGCGTTGAACTGGGCAGCAACACCGGGGAGCTGTTTTTT.

Only one count was recorded for this clone. The CDR3, as DNA: TGTGCCAGCAGCGTAGAGGTGGGGCCAAATTCACCCCTCCACTTT. Its protein product is CASSVEVGPNSPLHF. The gene calls are TRBV9 and TRBJ1-6; possibly TRBD1 for D (5 bases). CDR1 is SGDLS and CDR2 is YYNGEE in the germline V gene. V was clipped by 0 bases and J by 7 bases, with 11 bases between them. The CDR3 sequence is 15 residues long.

The chain employs TRBV11-2 and TRBJ2-1; 9 bases fit TRBD2. With 5 bases clipped from V and 4 bases from J, the junction kept 9 bases outside the gene matches. The CDR3 consists of 16 residues. CDR1 and CDR2 (germline): SGHAT, FQNNGV. This CDR3 reads CASSPPLAGSYNEQFF. In DNA form, the CDR3 reads TGTGCCAGCAGCCCACCGCTAGCGGGGTCTTACAATGAGCAGTTCTTC.

The rearrangement joins TRBV19 to TRBJ2-7, with TRBD1 identical over 8 bases. With V trimmed by 3 bases and J by 4 bases, 2 bases remained unmatched. The CDR3 contains 13 residues. Germline assignment: CDR1 LNHDA and CDR2 SQIVND (reference sequence). The CDR3 nucleotides read TGTGCCAGTAGTATGGACAGGGCGTACGAGCAGTACTTC. Protein sequence: CASSMDRAYEQYF.

The chain is built from TRBV9 and TRBJ2-1; no clear D gene. Germline V gives CDR1 SGDLS, CDR2 YYNGEE. The CDR3 loop spans 15 amino acids. V lost 3 bases to trimming and J lost 7 bases, with 17 bases between them. The chain's CDR3 is CASSATQTFRNEQFF. CDR3 sequence (DNA): TGTGCCAGCAGCGCAACCCAGACCTTTCGGAATGAGCAGTTCTTC.

This chain joins TRBV7-2 and TRBJ1-6; 10 nucleotides line up with TRBD1. Germline CDR1 is SGHTA and CDR2 is FQGNSA. V trimming: 4 bases; J trimming: 7 bases; junction bases outside the gene matches: 7. This CDR3 has 16 amino acids. CDR3: CASSSRTGGRNSPLHF. The CDR3 bases are TGTGCCAGCAGCTCTCGGACAGGGGGGAGGAATTCACCCCTCCACTTT.

CDR3 sequence: CASSPRRNNEQFF. The CDR3 DNA follows: TGTGCCAGCAGCCCCCGCAGAAACAATGAGCAGTTCTTC. The J gene is TRBJ2-1, the V gene TRBV7-2, with D hard to call. Trimming stripped 5 bases from V and 5 bases from J, with 10 bases between. CDR3 length: 13 amino acids. CDR1 and CDR2 from the germline V gene are SGHTA and FQGNSA.

The chain couples TRBV11-3 to TRBJ2-2; D unclear. Per the germline V gene, CDR1 is SGHNT and CDR2 is YENEEA. There are 13 residues in the CDR3. Trimming shortened V by 3 bases and J by 4 bases, and 6 bases separated the two germline ends. CDR3 in amino acids: CASSFRGTGELFF. The CDR3 DNA reads as TGTGCCAGCAGCTTTCGAGGCACCGGGGAGCTGTTTTTT.

The V gene is TRBV27, the J gene TRBJ2-4, with D perhaps matching TRBD1 (6 bases). Germline V gene sequence: CDR1 MNHEY, CDR2 SMNVEV (reference sequence). The CDR3 runs 13 residues. The V and J ends lost 6 bases and 8 bases respectively, with 14 bases between them. CDR3 DNA sequence: TGTGCCAGCAGCAGGGACACTGGGGACATTCAGTACTTC. This translates into CASSRDTGDIQYF.

The V and J genes are TRBV11-2 and TRBJ2-5, with D tentatively TRBD2 (5 bases). The ends were cut back, 4 bases at V and 3 bases at J, with 15 bases in the middle. The CDR3 is 15 amino acids. Germline V gene data show CDR1 as SGHAT and CDR2 as FQNNGV. CDR3 protein: CASSWQPGNEETQYF. CDR3 coding DNA: TGTGCCAGCAGCTGGCAACCCGGGAACGAAGAGACCCAGTACTTC.

This chain connects TRBV7-2 to TRBJ1-3, with a tentative D call TRBD1 (6 bases). Germline CDR1 reads SGHTA; CDR2 reads FQGNSA. V lost 1 base and J lost 0, with 10 bases in between. The CDR3 spans 16 residues. Here the CDR3 reads CASSLGGQYSGNTIYF. CDR3 nucleotide sequence: TGTGCCAGCAGCTTAGGAGGACAGTACTCTGGAAACACCATATATTTT.

The chain recombines TRBV29-1 with TRBJ1-2; TRBD1 might be the D (6 bases). Germline V gene sequence: CDR1 SQVTM, CDR2 ANQGSEA. This CDR3 has 14 amino acids. V lost 0 bases and J 7 bases, leaving 15 bases between the germline ends. CDR3 residues: CSVEDNRDRGGYTF. The CDR3 bases are TGCAGCGTTGAAGATAACAGGGACCGGGGTGGCTACACCTTC.

The chain couples TRBV4-1 to TRBJ2-7; D assignment may be TRBD1 or TRBD2 (5 bases each). Trimming took 2 bases from V and 3 from J, leaving 14 bases between them. The CDR3 has 15 residues. CDR1 is MGHRA and CDR2 is YSYEKL in the germline V gene. CDR3 residues: CASSQLWDQLYEQYF. CDR3 bases: TGCGCCAGCAGCCAACTATGGGACCAACTCTACGAGCAGTACTTC.

The rearrangement uses TRBV4-1 and TRBJ2-3; unclear D gene. In germline, CDR1 is MGHRA, CDR2 YSYEKL. The CDR3 has 14 amino acids. The germline V and J ends were trimmed by 0 bases and 0 bases, with 4 bases remaining between them. This CDR3 reads CASSQEKSTDTQYF. CDR3 nucleotide sequence: TGCGCCAGCAGCCAAGAGAAGAGCACAGATACGCAGTATTTT.